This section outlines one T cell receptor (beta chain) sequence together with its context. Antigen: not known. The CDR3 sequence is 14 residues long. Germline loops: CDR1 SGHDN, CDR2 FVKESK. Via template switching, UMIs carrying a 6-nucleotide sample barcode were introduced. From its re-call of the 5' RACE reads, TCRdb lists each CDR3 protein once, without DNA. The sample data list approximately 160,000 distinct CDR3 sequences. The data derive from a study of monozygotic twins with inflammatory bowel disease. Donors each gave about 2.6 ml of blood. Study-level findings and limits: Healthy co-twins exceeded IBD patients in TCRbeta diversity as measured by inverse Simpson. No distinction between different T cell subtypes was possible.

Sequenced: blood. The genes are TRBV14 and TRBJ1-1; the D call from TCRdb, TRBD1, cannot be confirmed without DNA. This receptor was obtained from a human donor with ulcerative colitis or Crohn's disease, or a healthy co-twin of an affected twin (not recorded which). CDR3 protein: CASSQEWDSTEAFF.